The clone carrying this TCR beta chain has just a few counts. Authors' methods: Estimates of nucleated cell counts were drawn from the amplification of reference gene primers. Using immunoSEQ multiplex PCR, the repertoire was profiled, and TCRdb retains in-frame clones only, with some absent. V and J calls and clone size are given by that table; D and trimming were obtained from the DNA. This table holds about 100,000 clones, approximately 87% found once. These data originate in a study of blood T cell repertoires in COVID-19. The sequenced sample was peripheral blood. This TCR was sampled from a woman in her thirties with acute or convalescent COVID-19.

The CDR3 coding sequence is TGCGCCAGCAGCTTGGAATTGGGCAGGGAATATGGCTACACCTTC. Its translation: CASSLELGREYGYTF. The rearrangement joins TRBV5-1 to TRBJ1-2; D perhaps matches TRBD1 (5 bases). The CDR3 is made up of 15 amino acids. Trimming cost V 0 bases and J 5 bases, with 14 bases left between them. CDR1 is SGHRS and CDR2 is YFSETQ in the germline V gene. The full variable domain, its missing parts supplied by reference TRBV5-1 and TRBJ1-2, is KAGVTQTPRYLIKTRGQQVTLSCSPISGHRSVSWYQQTPGQGLQFLFEYFSETQRNKGNFPGRFSGRQFSNSRSEMNVSTLELGDSALYLCASSLELGREYGYTFGSGTRLTVV.